This T cell receptor (beta chain) was sequenced during a study of radiotherapy plus CTLA-4 blockade in lung cancer. Study as a whole: An objective response was seen in 18% of patients, and disease control in around 31%. Broader study findings: Researchers report tumor-derived TCR clones expanding in blood after radiotherapy plus ipilimumab.

A remark on this clone: Its antigen is unknown.

J gave up 6 bases and V 0 bases, and 5 bases lay outside the gene matches. CDR3 size: 16 residues. Germline CDR1 MGHRA, CDR2 YSYEKL. Clones were read by immunoSEQ multiplex PCR, and TCRdb kept only the in-frame ones, dropping some. The sample lists 60,000 to 85,000 clones; around 87% were seen once. The TCR sequence derives from a human donor with non-small cell lung cancer who had stable disease on radiotherapy plus ipilimumab. Sequenced here: peripheral blood, sampled from a patient treated with radiotherapy plus ipilimumab. V gene TRBV4-1 combines with J gene TRBJ1-5; 10 bases line up with TRBD1. Here the CDR3 reads CASSQDGTGVGQPQHF. The DNA for the CDR3 is TGCGCCAGCAGCCAAGATGGGACAGGGGTAGGTCAGCCCCAGCATTTT.